The rows below give T cell receptor beta chains drawn from one sample of a study of T cell changes during pregnancy in multiple sclerosis. The table came from immunoSEQ multiplex PCR; TCRdb's copy has only in-frame clones and leaves some out. Among around 130,000 clones listed, about 95% were seen once. This material consisted of peripheral blood, taken after pregnancy. These receptors originate from a female donor with multiple sclerosis, enrolled in a pregnancy study. CDR3s include the opening cysteine and the closing phenylalanine or tryptophan. A D gene is named only where the DNA matches it firmly. The size field is filled for only some rows; it gives once, few, many or a size class.

d_call: NA
cdr3_length: 13
j_call: TRBJ2-1
clone_size: NA
v_call: TRBV9
cdr3_nt: TGTGCCAGCAGCGTACACAGCAACAATGAGCAGTTCTTC
cdr3_aa: CASSVHSNNEQFF

d_call: TRBD2
cdr3_length: 16
j_call: TRBJ2-7
clone_size: NA
v_call: TRBV19
cdr3_nt: TGTGCCAGTAGTGGCGCCCCTTGGGGAGGGGTTCCCGAGCAGTACTTC
cdr3_aa: CASSGAPWGGVPEQYF

d_call: TRBD1
cdr3_length: 14
j_call: TRBJ2-7
clone_size: NA
v_call: TRBV27
cdr3_nt: TGTGCCAGCAGTTTATCGACAGGGCTCTACGAGCAGTACTTC
cdr3_aa: CASSLSTGLYEQYF

d_call: TRBD2
cdr3_length: 15
j_call: TRBJ2-7
clone_size: NA
v_call: TRBV27
cdr3_nt: TGTGCCAGCAGTGTCCCTAGCGGGAGACCCTACGAGCAGTACTTC
cdr3_aa: CASSVPSGRPYEQYF

d_call: NA
cdr3_length: 13
j_call: TRBJ2-1
clone_size: NA
v_call: TRBV9
cdr3_nt: TGTGCCAGCAGCGTAGACAGATACAATGAGCAGTTCTTC
cdr3_aa: CASSVDRYNEQFF

d_call: TRBD1
cdr3_length: 13
j_call: TRBJ1-2
clone_size: NA
v_call: TRBV19
cdr3_nt: TGTGCCAGTAGTATCCGGGACAGGGATGGCTACACCTTC
cdr3_aa: CASSIRDRDGYTF

d_call: NA
cdr3_length: 15
j_call: TRBJ2-2
clone_size: NA
v_call: TRBV9
cdr3_nt: TGTGCCAGCAGCGTAGCGGGAGAAGCGGCCGGGGAGCTGTTTTTT
cdr3_aa: CASSVAGEAAGELFF

d_call: TRBD2
cdr3_length: 14
j_call: TRBJ2-7
clone_size: NA
v_call: TRBV11-2
cdr3_nt: TGTGCCAGCAGCCCGGGACTAGGAGGCTACGAGCAGTACTTC
cdr3_aa: CASSPGLGGYEQYF

d_call: NA
cdr3_length: 16
j_call: TRBJ1-4
clone_size: NA
v_call: TRBV11-2
cdr3_nt: TGTGCCAGCAGCTTAGTTCCCGCGGGGGTCGGTGAAAAACTGTTTTTT
cdr3_aa: CASSLVPAGVGEKLFF

d_call: NA
cdr3_length: 19
j_call: TRBJ1-3
clone_size: NA
v_call: TRBV21-1
cdr3_nt: TGTGCCAGCACCCCGACTTCGACAGGGATCGTTTATAATGGAAACACCATATATTTT
cdr3_aa: CASTPTSTGIVYNGNTIYF

d_call: NA
cdr3_length: 13
j_call: TRBJ1-2
clone_size: NA
v_call: TRBV5-6
cdr3_nt: TGTGCCAGCAGCTTAGGCAGGGCCCATGGCTACACCTTC
cdr3_aa: CASSLGRAHGYTF

d_call: TRBD1
cdr3_length: 15
j_call: TRBJ2-7
clone_size: NA
v_call: TRBV6-6
cdr3_nt: TGTGCCAGCAGTTACGGTAGGGCAGGGGGCGCGAAGTGGTACTTC
cdr3_aa: CASSYGRAGGAKWYF

d_call: TRBD2
cdr3_length: 18
j_call: TRBJ2-1
clone_size: few
v_call: TRBV5-4
cdr3_nt: TGTGCCAGCAGCTTCGGACTAGCGGGAGCCCGAATATACAATGAGCAGTTCTTC
cdr3_aa: CASSFGLAGARIYNEQFF

d_call: NA
cdr3_length: 14
j_call: TRBJ1-1
clone_size: NA
v_call: TRBV18
cdr3_nt: TGTGCCAGCTCACCACCGCCGGGGGGCCTGGGAACTTTCTTT
cdr3_aa: CASSPPPGGLGTFF

d_call: TRBD1
cdr3_length: 19
j_call: TRBJ2-7
clone_size: NA
v_call: TRBV6-1
cdr3_nt: TGTGCCAGCAGTGGGGCCTGGACAGGGGGACCGTTTTTCTCCTACGAGCAGTACTTC
cdr3_aa: CASSGAWTGGPFFSYEQYF

d_call: NA
cdr3_length: 11
j_call: TRBJ1-1
clone_size: NA
v_call: TRBV7-9
cdr3_nt: TGTGCCAGCAGCCCCCTCGAAGCCGCTTTCTTT
cdr3_aa: CASSPLEAAFF

d_call: TRBD1
cdr3_length: 15
j_call: TRBJ1-1
clone_size: NA
v_call: TRBV28
cdr3_nt: TGTGCCAGCAGGATTCAGGGACAGAAGAACACTGAAGCTTTCTTT
cdr3_aa: CASRIQGQKNTEAFF